The subject of this entry is one TCR beta chain. The antigen is undetermined. Per the germline V gene, CDR1 is SGHRS and CDR2 is YFSETQ. J gave up 4 bases and V 0 bases, and 3 bases lay outside the gene matches. This CDR3 contains 16 residues. These data belong to a study of T cell responses to AZD1222 COVID-19 vaccine. Study-wide findings and caveats: Clonal diversity may have been underestimated, and the donors were mostly white British, with more females than males.

Clones were sequenced by immunoSEQ multiplex PCR, and TCRdb holds only the in-frame ones, with some missing. The repertoire consists of under 25,000 clones, with 84% occurring once and the leading ten covering more than 15%. Material: peripheral blood, obtained 28 days after the second AZD1222 dose. This chain links TRBV5-1 with TRBJ2-2; TRBD2 aligns across 10 bases. This clonotype was sampled from an adult who received the AZD1222 COVID-19 vaccine. CDR3: CASSLVLAGSTGELFF. As DNA, the CDR3 is TGCGCCAGCAGCTTGGTACTAGCGGGATCCACCGGGGAGCTGTTTTTT.